This T cell receptor (beta chain) came from a study of cytomegalovirus exposure and HLA in healthy donors. Whole-study results and caveats: The investigators catalogued 150 to 200 TCR beta chains as cytomegalovirus-associated.

Trimming took 4 bases from V and 4 from J; bases not matched to a gene: 8. CDR3 size: 16 residues. CDR1 is SGHNT and CDR2 is YYREEE in the germline V gene (reference sequence). Use of 60 Vbeta and 13 Jbeta primers characterized the PCR. The protocol was immunoSEQ multiplex PCR, while the TCRdb copy is restricted to in-frame clones and leaves out a portion. The table shows about 37,000 clones, with 74% occurring only once. For this clone: Its antigen is not known.

Source material: PBMCs. This TCR derives from a man aged 30-40 years in good health and CMV-seronegative. The chain employs TRBV5-4 and TRBJ2-2; 9 nucleotides match TRBD1. The CDR3 loop reads CASSARQGVSTGELFF. CDR3 sequence (DNA): TGTGCCAGCAGCGCCCGACAGGGGGTGAGCACCGGGGAGCTGTTTTTT.